This T cell receptor beta chain is from a study of blood T cell repertoires in COVID-19. In the study's own analysis: Researchers report that nucleated cell counts were estimated from reference gene primer amplification. Clones were sequenced by immunoSEQ multiplex PCR, and TCRdb holds only the in-frame ones, with some missing. V, J and clone size derive from that table, while D and trimming were established from the DNA sequence. The sample contains 200,000 to 250,000 clones, about four fifths of which appear only once. The source material was peripheral blood. The TCR comes from a woman older than 75 with acute or convalescent COVID-19.

The CDR3 protein is CASRGQGVQPQHF. The DNA of the CDR3 is TGTGCCAGCAGGGGACAGGGGGTCCAGCCCCAGCATTTT. The chain has TRBV19 and TRBJ1-5, with 11 bases that match TRBD1. CDR1 is LNHDA, CDR2 SQIVND, per germline (reference sequence). J gave up 7 bases and V 9 bases, and 5 bases lay outside the gene matches. This CDR3 is 13 amino acids long.